The T cell receptor beta chain under discussion was sequenced for a study of cytomegalovirus exposure and HLA in healthy donors. The junction had 16 bases not matched to a gene; V was cut back by 8 bases and J by 0 bases. Germline-derived CDR1 and CDR2 are MDHEN and SYDVKM. The length of the CDR3 is 17 residues. Turning to this clone: Its antigen remains unidentified.

The primer mix had 60 Vbeta and 13 Jbeta primers. The table came from immunoSEQ multiplex PCR; TCRdb's copy has only in-frame clones and leaves some out. This sample carries around 250,000 clones, 80% to 95% of them seen once, and the ten largest clones take about 1.7%. Whole-study results and caveats: Both high specificity and high sensitivity reportedly marked the classifier's diagnosis of cytomegalovirus status.

V and J are TRBV28 and TRBJ2-7; 7 bases are shared with TRBD2. This TCR was recovered from a girl aged 2-15 years in good health and CMV-seronegative. Material: PBMCs. CDR3 bases: TGTGCCAGCCGATACCTTTCTAGCGGAAAGAGCTCCTACGAGCAGTACTTC. This codes for CASRYLSSGKSSYEQYF.